A selection of T cell receptor beta chains follows, all from one sample in a study of shared clonotypes between healthy human individuals. Repertoires were generated with immunoSEQ multiplex PCR, while TCRdb's copy carries only in-frame clones and drops some. In the table there are more than 450,000 clones, 79% of which are singletons. Sequencing was carried out using PBMCs. These TCRs come from a woman aged 40 to 49 in good health. Some clones in this sample may be carry-over from other donors' samples. Each CDR3 is given with its conserved first and last residue. A D gene is named only where the DNA matches it firmly. Expanded clones get a size class; other rows say once, few or many, or leave the size out.

clone_size j_call v_call d_call cdr3_nt cdr3_aa
NA TRBJ2-1 TRBV4-3 TRBD2 TGCGCCAGCAGCCGCCAACTAGCGGGAGGGCCGATAGGGCCTCCTAATGAGCAGTTCTTC CASSRQLAGGPIGPPNEQFF
NA TRBJ2-3 TRBV27 NA TGTGCCAGCAGTTTAAGGGGGGTACTTAGCACAGATACGCAGTATTTT CASSLRGVLSTDTQYF
NA TRBJ2-2 TRBV19 NA TGTGCCAGTGGTAACCCAACAGGGACGAACACCGGGGAGCTGTTTTTT CASGNPTGTNTGELFF
NA TRBJ2-7 TRBV29-1 NA TGCAGCGTTGTTGTGGTGGAGGCCTCCTACGAGCAGTACTTC CSVVVVEASYEQYF
NA TRBJ1-1 TRBV4-2 NA TGTGCCAGCAGCCAAGATCCGGGCACTGAAGCTTTCTTT CASSQDPGTEAFF
NA TRBJ2-5 TRBV11-2 NA TGTGCCAGCAGCTTAACCAGGGGAGAGACCCAGTACTTC CASSLTRGETQYF
once TRBJ2-3 TRBV7-3 NA TGTGCCAGCAGCTTAAGCGGGTTAAGGACAGATACGCAGTATTTT CASSLSGLRTDTQYF
NA TRBJ2-7 TRBV28 TRBD1 TGTGCCAGCAGTTTACAGGGGGCGTGGTACGAGCAGTACTTC CASSLQGAWYEQYF
NA TRBJ2-2 TRBV11-2 TRBD2 TGTGCCAGCAGCGCTACTAGCGGGGCGAACACCGGGGAGCTGTTTTTT CASSATSGANTGELFF
NA TRBJ2-3 TRBV10-3 TRBD2 TGTGCCATCAGTCTAGCGGGAGAAGGCACAGATACGCAGTATTTT CAISLAGEGTDTQYF
few TRBJ2-4 TRBV4-2 NA TGTGCCAGCAGCCAAGATTCCGGGGCCTCGCTCATTCAGTACTTC CASSQDSGASLIQYF
NA TRBJ2-7 TRBV28 NA TGTGCCAACAGTCCACCCGGGGACCTCGGATCCTACGAGCAGTACTTC CANSPPGDLGSYEQYF
NA TRBJ1-1 TRBV6-5 TRBD1 TGTGCCAGCAGCCAGGACAGGGGGCGAGATACTGAAGCTTTCTTT CASSQDRGRDTEAFF
NA TRBJ1-6 TRBV27 TRBD1 TGTGCCAGCAGTTTGGGACAGGGTATTTCACCCCTCCACTTT CASSLGQGISPLHF
NA TRBJ2-7 TRBV7-3 TRBD1 TGTGCCAGCAGCTCCGATAACGTAGGGACAGGGTCCGAGCAGTACTTC CASSSDNVGTGSEQYF
NA TRBJ2-7 TRBV18 NA TGTGCCAGCTCACCCCGGGGGGCGGGGACTCTCTACGAGCAGTACTTC CASSPRGAGTLYEQYF
NA TRBJ1-2 TRBV6-5 NA TGTGCCAGCAGTTACTCGGGATATGGCTACACCTTC CASSYSGYGYTF
NA TRBJ2-3 TRBV7-9 NA TGTGCCAGCAGCTACGCGGCCTCGCCTATTGGGAATACGCAGTATTTT CASSYAASPIGNTQYF
few TRBJ2-5 TRBV19 NA TGTGCCAGTAGTATTTCTTTTGCTGGAGGAGGGGAGACCCAGTACTTC CASSISFAGGGETQYF
few TRBJ1-5 TRBV28 TRBD1 TGTGCCAGCAGTCAGACAGGGAAGCCCCAGCATTTT CASSQTGKPQHF
once TRBJ2-1 TRBV6-1 TRBD2 TGTGCCAGCAGTGAAGCAGCCCTAGCGGGAACCAATGAGCAGTTCTTC CASSEAALAGTNEQFF
once TRBJ1-5 TRBV6-5 TRBD1 TGTGCCAGCAGTTCCGAGGGGGCCGGGCCCAATCAGCCCCAGCATTTT CASSSEGAGPNQPQHF
NA TRBJ2-7 TRBV28 TRBD2 TGTGCCAGCGGATTTGGACTAGCGGGAACTGACGAGCAGTACTTC CASGFGLAGTDEQYF
NA TRBJ2-2 TRBV10-2 TRBD2 TGCGCCAGCAGTGCGGCGGGAGGGCCTAATGGGGAGCTGTTTTTT CASSAAGGPNGELFF
NA TRBJ2-3 TRBV7-3 TRBD2 TGTGCCAGCAGCTCCGCAGCGGGAGAAGTAGCAGATACGCAGTATTTT CASSSAAGEVADTQYF
NA TRBJ2-1 TRBV19 NA TGTGCCAGTAACGGTGGCTCCTACAATGAGCAGTTCTTC CASNGGSYNEQFF
NA TRBJ2-2 TRBV2 TRBD2 TGTGCCAGCAGACGACTAGCCCCCGGGGAGCTGTTTTTT CASRRLAPGELFF
NA TRBJ1-1 TRBV15 NA TGTGCCACCAGTAGGGGGAATAGGAACACTGAAGCTTTCTTT CATSRGNRNTEAFF
NA TRBJ2-7 TRBV11-3 TRBD1 TGTGCCAGCAGACACCAGGGGGGACAGGGCGTCGAGCAGTACTTC CASRHQGGQGVEQYF
NA TRBJ2-5 TRBV28 NA TGTGCCAGCATCCCCTGGAGTACAGAGCTAGAGACCCAGTACTTC CASIPWSTELETQYF
NA TRBJ2-3 TRBV5-5 TRBD2 TGTGCCAGCAGCTTGGCCCGGGCGGGAGGCACAGATACGCAGTATTTT CASSLARAGGTDTQYF
NA TRBJ2-1 TRBV27 NA TGTGCCAGCAGTTTGGGCAGGGGAGCCTACAATGAGCAGTTCTTC CASSLGRGAYNEQFF
many TRBJ2-3 TRBV10-1 TRBD1 TGCGCCAGCAGTGTTGGGACAGGGGACACAGATACGCAGTATTTT CASSVGTGDTDTQYF
NA TRBJ2-7 TRBV19 TRBD2 TGTGCCAGTAGTAACCCGGGACTAGCGGGAACCTACGAGCAGTACTTC CASSNPGLAGTYEQYF
few TRBJ1-4 TRBV4-1 NA TGCGCCAGCAGCCAAGATACGTCAGGGTCCTTTCACCTGTTTTTT CASSQDTSGSFHLFF
NA TRBJ2-7 TRBV27 NA TGTGCCAGCAGTAAACAGGGGGAGGGTTACGAGCAGTACTTC CASSKQGEGYEQYF
NA TRBJ2-2 TRBV7-3 TRBD2 TGTGCCAGCAGCTCAACTAGCGGGAACACCGGGGAGCTGTTTTTT CASSSTSGNTGELFF
NA TRBJ1-5 TRBV7-6 NA TGTGCCAGCAGCTTAGAACGGGCCCAGCCCCAGCATTTT CASSLERAQPQHF
NA TRBJ1-4 TRBV7-2 NA TGTGCCAGCAGCTTAGACTCGGGACTAGCAACTAATGAAAAACTGTTTTTT CASSLDSGLATNEKLFF
NA TRBJ1-2 TRBV19 TRBD1 TGTGCCAGTAGTATTACAGGGGGCGGAGTGGTTGTTAACTATGGCTACACCTTC CASSITGGGVVVNYGYTF
NA TRBJ1-2 TRBV30 NA TGTGCCTGGAGTCCCCTACAGGGATTCGGCTATGGCTACACCTTC CAWSPLQGFGYGYTF
NA TRBJ2-1 TRBV7-2 TRBD2 TGTGCCAGCAGCTCTCCCAGGAGACTAGCCGGCGAGCAGTTCTTC CASSSPRRLAGEQFF
NA TRBJ1-1 TRBV5-1 NA TGCGCCAGTCCGATCCTGAACACTGAAGCTTTCTTT CASPILNTEAFF
NA TRBJ2-7 TRBV6-1 TRBD2 TGTGCCAGCAGTACTAGCGGGAGAGGCGACGAGCAGTACTTC CASSTSGRGDEQYF
few TRBJ2-3 TRBV7-2 TRBD1 TGTGCCAGCAGGCCTCAGGGGGCCAGCACAGATACGCAGTATTTT CASRPQGASTDTQYF
NA TRBJ2-2 TRBV19 TRBD1 TGTGCCAGTAGCGACAGGGGCGGAGTTAACACCGGGGAGCTGTTTTTT CASSDRGGVNTGELFF
NA TRBJ1-2 TRBV28 NA TGTGCCAGCGGGCCAGGGAACTATGGCTACACCTTC CASGPGNYGYTF
NA TRBJ1-5 TRBV7-8 NA TGTGCCAGCAGCTCACGGGGGGGGCTGGGTCAGCCCCAGCATTTT CASSSRGGLGQPQHF
NA TRBJ2-3 TRBV5-4 NA TGTGCCAGCAGCAGTGGACTAGATACGCAGTATTTT CASSSGLDTQYF
NA TRBJ2-1 TRBV25-1 TRBD2 TGTGCCAGCACTCTAGCGGGGAGGGGTAATGAGCAGTTCTTC CASTLAGRGNEQFF
NA TRBJ2-1 TRBV11-2 NA TGTGCCAGCAGCTCGGGGTGGGAAGAGCAGTTCTTC CASSSGWEEQFF
NA TRBJ2-5 TRBV19 NA TGTGCCAGTAGTCCCCTTTATACGGGCCAAGAGACCCAGTACTTC CASSPLYTGQETQYF